This T cell receptor beta chain was retrieved from a study of shared clonotypes between healthy human individuals. In the case of this clone: The antigen is not known. One end of the junction does not line up with germline, which may come from a read error.

Germline V lookup: CDR1 MNHEY, CDR2 SMNVEV (reference sequence). CDR3 length: 11 amino acids. The data were produced by immunoSEQ multiplex PCR, yet TCRdb's version contains in-frame clones alone and is incomplete. The sample yields millions of clones, 90% to 95% seen once. Broader study findings: Between several donors, naive CD4 clonotypes were shared at a level of approximately 5%. The four-donor shared clonotypes exceeded non-shared clonotypes in generation probability, with non-shared ones scoring lower. Tissues were not sampled, only blood, and their repertoires likely differ.

This clonotype was sampled from a man aged 18 to 30 in good health. The chain joins TRBV27 to TRBJ2-1; perhaps TRBD2 as D (6 bases). The sample taken for sequencing was naive CD4+ T cells sorted from blood. The subset is: CD45RA+ positively selected. This chain's CDR3 is CASRRSGTPIF. The DNA of the CDR3 is TGTGCCAGCAGAAGATCCGGGACTCCCATCTTC.